The 2 T cell receptor beta chains below all came from one sample that was sequenced in a study of sequential checkpoint blockade in melanoma. Assay used: immunoSEQ multiplex PCR; TCRdb lists only in-frame clones, some missing. Altogether some 8,000 clones are present, over 25% being singletons, with the ten largest covering 5% to 6%. Regarding treatment: randomized to nivolumab then ipilimumab (arm A) or the reverse (arm B). This specimen was tumor tissue (inferred from file names), taken from a patient given nivolumab and ipilimumab in sequence. The receptors shown here come from a human donor with melanoma.

The table lists this clone with a few counts. The rearrangement uses TRBV6-8 and TRBJ2-7; TRBD2 aligns across 13 bases. Germline loops: CDR1 MNHGY, CDR2 SAAAGT. The CDR3 is made up of 16 amino acids. J was trimmed by 1 base and V by 10 bases; bases with no gene match: 10. CDR3 in amino acids: CATGTSGTDSSYEQYF. The DNA for the CDR3 is TGTGCCACCGGGACTAGCGGGACCGACTCATCCTACGAGCAGTACTTC.

This clone was seen only a few times. The V gene is TRBV11-3, the J gene TRBJ2-3, with no clear D. Looked up from germline, CDR1 is SGHNT and CDR2 is YENEEA. V lost 6 bases and J lost 4, with 14 bases in between. The CDR3 covers 14 residues. This chain's CDR3 is CASRALGYADTQYF. The CDR3 DNA follows: TGTGCCAGCAGGGCCCTGGGGTATGCAGATACGCAGTATTTT.